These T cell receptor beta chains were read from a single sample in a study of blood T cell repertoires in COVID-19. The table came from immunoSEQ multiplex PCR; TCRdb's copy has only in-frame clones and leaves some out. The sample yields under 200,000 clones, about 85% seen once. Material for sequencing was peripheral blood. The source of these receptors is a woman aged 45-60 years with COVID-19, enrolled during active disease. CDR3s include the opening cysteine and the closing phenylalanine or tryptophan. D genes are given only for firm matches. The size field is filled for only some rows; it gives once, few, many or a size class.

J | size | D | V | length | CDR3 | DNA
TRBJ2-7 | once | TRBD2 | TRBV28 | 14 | CASSHTSGGYEQYF | TGTGCCAGCAGTCATACTAGCGGGGGCTACGAGCAGTACTTC
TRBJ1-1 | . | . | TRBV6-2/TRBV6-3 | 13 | CASSYTLNTEAFF | TGTGCCAGCAGTTACACATTGAACACTGAAGCTTTCTTT
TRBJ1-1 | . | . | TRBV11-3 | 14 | CASSLGQKNTEAFF | TGTGCCAGCAGCTTAGGACAGAAGAACACTGAAGCTTTCTTT
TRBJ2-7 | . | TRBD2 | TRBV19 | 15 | CASSFTSGADYEQYF | TGTGCCAGTAGTTTCACTAGCGGGGCGGACTACGAGCAGTACTTC
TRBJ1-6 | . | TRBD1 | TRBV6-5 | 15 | CASSFDRGLGSPLHF | TGTGCCAGCAGTTTCGACAGGGGGCTAGGTTCACCCCTCCACTTT
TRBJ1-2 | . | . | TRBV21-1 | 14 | CASSKSSRNYGYTF | TGTGCCAGCAGCAAAAGCTCCAGGAACTATGGCTACACCTTC
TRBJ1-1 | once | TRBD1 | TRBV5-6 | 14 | CASSGTDFNTEAFF | TGTGCCAGCAGCGGGACAGATTTCAACACTGAAGCTTTCTTT
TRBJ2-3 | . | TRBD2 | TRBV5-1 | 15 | CASSLTSGDGDTQYF | TGCGCCAGCAGCTTGACTAGCGGGGACGGAGATACGCAGTATTTT
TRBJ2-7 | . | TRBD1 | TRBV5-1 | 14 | CASSVGQGLDEQYF | TGCGCCAGCAGCGTAGGACAGGGGTTAGACGAGCAGTACTTC
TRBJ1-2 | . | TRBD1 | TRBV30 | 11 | CAWGTDYGYTF | TGTGCCTGGGGGACAGACTATGGCTACACCTTC
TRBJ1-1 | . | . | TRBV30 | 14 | CAWSVTGVWTEAFF | TGTGCCTGGAGTGTGACAGGTGTCTGGACTGAAGCTTTCTTT